This T cell receptor (beta chain) was found in a study of regulatory T cells in long-lasting Graves disease. The germline V gene has CDR1 SGHTA and CDR2 FQGTGA. This CDR3 region has 14 residues. Trimming cost V 2 bases and J 5 bases, with 11 bases left between them. This clonotype was observed at least ten times. Time point described: newly diagnosed GD, antithyroid drugs for less than 3 months. The TCR library was prepared using RNA isolated from PBMCs. CDR3-region Arm-PCR and iRepertoire HTBI primers produced the TCR beta libraries. TCRdb independently ran MiXCR on the multiplex PCR reads; one entry per CDR3 protein. The sample has 500,000 or so distinct CDR3 sequences, about 15% seen once. This sample also appeared in a second study, on T cells in Graves' hyperthyroidism and ophthalmopathy. That source adds: Disease duration under 2 months; hyperthyroidism patients were aged 18 to 65. Lactation, pregnancy, other autoimmune disease or uncontrolled infection led to exclusion of patients.

Source: peripheral blood mononuclear cells (PBMCs), taken at new diagnosis, from a patient treated with antithyroid drugs. This chain joins TRBV7-3 and TRBJ2-3, with D possibly TRBD2 on 6 matching bases. The source is a middle-aged woman with Graves disease. This CDR3 is CASSLPGRKDTQYF. CDR3 DNA sequence: TGTGCCAGCAGCTTACCGGGGAGGAAAGATACGCAGTATTTT.